What follows are 18 T cell receptor beta chains derived from one specimen sequenced in a study of CD8 T cells in ankylosing spondylitis. TCRdb itself ran the 5' RACE reads through MiXCR, one entry per CDR3 protein. The sample holds fewer than 750,000 distinct CDR3 sequences, 15% to 20% seen once. These receptors have no identified antigens. Broader study findings: Blood of patients with ankylosing spondylitis appeared to be characterized by a TCR beta motif of seven or eight highly homologous variants.

The sample taken for sequencing was blood, either unsorted or a sorted T cell fraction (not recorded which). The receptor source for this set is a male donor with ankylosing spondylitis.

This clonotype was seen more than once but under ten times. This chain joins TRBV20-1 and TRBJ2-5; weak D call: TRBD2 (7 bases). With 3 bases removed from V and 3 bases from J, the gap between germline ends came to 17 bases. The CDR3 consists of 15 residues. Germline values: CDR1 DFQATT, CDR2 SNEGSKA (reference sequence). The CDR3 loop is CSARRRGPGKETQYF. The CDR3 region has the DNA TGCAGTGCTAGGAGGCGGGGGCCGGGGAAAGAGACCCAGTACTTC.

V is TRBV6-5 and J is TRBJ2-5; perhaps TRBD2 as D (5 bases). Trimming pared 2 bases from V and 0 bases from J, leaving 16 bases between. The germline CDR1 and CDR2 sequences are MNHEY and SVGAGI. The CDR3 is 17 amino acids. DNA of the CDR3: TGTGCCAGCAGTTACGGTCCGGGCTCAGCGGACCAAGAGACCCAGTACTTC. Amino acids: CASSYGPGSADQETQYF.

This chain links TRBV3-1 with TRBJ2-7, with 8 bases that match TRBD1. Germline CDR1 LGHDT, CDR2 YNNKEL (reference sequence). The CDR3 runs 16 residues. V lost 3 bases and J lost 2; bases outside the gene matches: 9. CDR3 nucleotides: TGTGCCAGCAGCCACACTGGGACAGGTCGAGCCTACGAGCAGTACTTC. Protein: CASSHTGTGRAYEQYF.

This clonotype showed up just a few times. The chain carries TRBV6-2 or TRBV6-3 and TRBJ1-1, with a tentative D call TRBD1 (6 bases). The germline V gene encodes CDR1 MNHEY and CDR2 SVGEGT. V was shortened by 2 bases and J by 5 bases, with 9 bases between the two germline ends. The CDR3 consists of 13 residues. CDR3 bases: TGTGCCAGCAGTTACAAAGGGGGAACTGAAGCTTTCTTT. This codes for CASSYKGGTEAFF.

In its sample, this clonotype was seen a few times. The chain recombines TRBV27 with TRBJ1-1; 8 bases line up with TRBD1. The CDR3 has 15 residues. Unmatched junction bases numbered 7, after V lost 7 bases and J lost 0 bases. CDR1 is MNHEY, CDR2 SMNVEV, per germline (reference sequence). The CDR3 sequence is CASKAGGSMNTEAFF. The CDR3 DNA is TGTGCCAGCAAAGCAGGGGGCTCGATGAACACTGAAGCTTTCTTT.

This clonotype was recorded a few times. V is TRBV29-1 and J is TRBJ1-1; D call uncertain. There are 13 residues in the CDR3. The germline gives CDR1 SQVTM, CDR2 ANQGSEA. Trimming shortened V by 4 bases and J by 0 bases, and 9 bases separated the two germline ends. In DNA form, the CDR3 reads TGCAGCGTTGTTGGGTACTTGAACACTGAAGCTTTCTTT. It translates to CSVVGYLNTEAFF.

The rearrangement joins TRBV6-1 to TRBJ2-5; 10 bases align to TRBD2. The CDR3 runs to 15 residues. The V segment lost 5 bases and the J segment 5 bases; nucleotides outside the gene matches: 8. The germline V gene encodes CDR1 MNHNS and CDR2 SASEGT. This CDR3 reads CASSPTSGAGETQYF. CDR3 coding DNA: TGTGCCAGCAGTCCTACTAGCGGGGCGGGTGAGACCCAGTACTTC.

J is TRBJ2-2 and V is TRBV2, with 7 bases that match TRBD1. V shed 6 bases, J shed 0 bases, and the junction held 7 bases outside the gene matches. CDR1 is SNHLY and CDR2 is FYNNEI in the germline V gene. CDR3 length: 16 amino acids. The DNA for the CDR3 is TGTGCCAGCAGAACAGACAGGGCGACGAACACCGGGGAGCTGTTTTTT. Its protein product is CASRTDRATNTGELFF.

The V gene is TRBV9, the J gene TRBJ1-4; 9 nucleotides align to TRBD1. The CDR3 is made up of 16 amino acids. Germline CDR1 SGDLS, CDR2 YYNGEE. V dropped 3 bases and J dropped 0; count of bases not matched to a gene: 3. The CDR3 coding sequence is TGTGCCAGCAGCGAAGGGACAGGGACAACTAATGAAAAACTGTTTTTT. Translating it yields CASSEGTGTTNEKLFF.

The chain combines TRBV18 with TRBJ1-2; 9 positions agree with TRBD1. The CDR3 is made up of 14 amino acids. Germline values: CDR1 KGHSH, CDR2 LQKENI. Trimming took 6 bases from V and 4 from J; bases not matched to a gene: 6. The CDR3 coding sequence is TGTGCCAGCTCTCGTACGGGACAGGGCTATGGCTACACCTTC. Translated, it gives CASSRTGQGYGYTF.

The J gene is TRBJ2-3, the V gene TRBV20-1; TRBD1 matches 8 bases. The CDR3 sequence is 19 residues long. V gave up 3 bases and J gave up 2 bases; unmatched junction bases: 19. CDR1 and CDR2 from the germline V gene are DFQATT and SNEGSKA (reference sequence). The CDR3 spells CSASLPGQAAFWPTDTQYF. In DNA form, the CDR3 reads TGCAGTGCTAGCCTTCCGGGACAGGCCGCGTTCTGGCCCACAGATACGCAGTATTTT.

The chain has TRBV20-1 and TRBJ1-1; D is uncertain. The CDR3 spans 13 residues. In germline, CDR1 is DFQATT, CDR2 SNEGSKA (reference sequence). V dropped 3 bases and J dropped 0 bases, with 8 bases sitting between them. CDR3 amino acids: CSASGRLNTEAFF. Here the CDR3 DNA reads TGCAGTGCTAGCGGTAGGTTGAACACTGAAGCTTTCTTT.

The V and J genes are TRBV15 and TRBJ2-5; tentatively, D is TRBD2 (6 bases). Germline V gene data show CDR1 as LNHNV and CDR2 as YYDKDF (reference sequence). CDR3 size: 15 residues. Trimming took 0 bases from V and 5 from J, leaving 13 bases between them. The CDR3 DNA is TGTGCCACCAGCAGAGATTGGGGGGTTTTGGAGACCCAGTACTTC. It is translated as CATSRDWGVLETQYF.

The chain employs TRBV4-2 and TRBJ1-2; D is uncertain. The CDR3 loop spans 15 amino acids. V shed 3 bases and J shed 3 bases, with 14 bases lying between them. Germline loops: CDR1 LGHNA, CDR2 YNFKEQ. The DNA of the CDR3 is TGTGCCAGCAGCCAGAATGGTGAGTCGGACTATGGCTACACCTTC. Translated: CASSQNGESDYGYTF.

This clonotype was picked up a small number of times. The chain carries TRBV9 and TRBJ2-5; TRBD2 matches 12 bases. This CDR3 is built from 17 residues. Per the germline V gene, CDR1 is SGDLS and CDR2 is YYNGEE. V lost 2 bases to trimming and J lost 1 base; unmatched junction nucleotides: 6. The CDR3 spells CASSVSPTSGGQETQYF. For the CDR3, the DNA is TGTGCCAGCAGCGTTAGTCCGACTAGCGGGGGCCAAGAGACCCAGTACTTC.

This clonotype was observed a few times. The genes are TRBV12-3 or TRBV12-4 and TRBJ2-1; D is uncertain. Trimming took off 3 bases at V and 8 bases at J, with 8 bases between the two ends. This CDR3 comprises 12 residues. In DNA, the CDR3 is TGTGCCAGCAGTTTGCGAGAGGATGAGCAGTTCTTC. Its translation: CASSLREDEQFF.

This clonotype has only one observation. The J gene is TRBJ2-5, the V gene TRBV20-1; TRBD2 agrees at 10 bases. V lost 6 bases and J lost 5; bases outside the gene matches: 15. The CDR3 is made up of 16 amino acids. Germline V gives CDR1 DFQATT, CDR2 SNEGSKA (reference sequence). This chain's CDR3 is CSARRSVAGGRETQYF. In DNA, the CDR3 is TGCAGTGCCCGCCGTTCGGTAGCGGGAGGTAGGGAGACCCAGTACTTC.

V gene TRBV14 combines with J gene TRBJ2-5; D gene uncertain. This CDR3 is built from 13 residues. Germline V lookup: CDR1 SGHDN, CDR2 FVKESK. V was pared by 7 bases and J by 7 bases, with 16 bases between. CDR3 coding DNA: TGTGCCAGCAACCCCGATTTGTCGGGGACCCAGTACTTC. Translated: CASNPDLSGTQYF.